This section outlines one TCR beta chain sequence together with its context. When the RNA was reverse transcribed, random hexamers were used with an input of about 0.5 to 1 ug. Amplification of TCR beta CDR3 was carried out by immunoSEQ multiplex PCR, which covered 54 Vbeta and 13 Jbeta segments. TCRdb fed the immunoSEQ multiplex PCR reads into MiXCR, producing one record per CDR3 protein. The table lists about 200,000 distinct CDR3 sequences, roughly 94% of them singletons, with 0.08% to 0.11% in the top ten. The data were obtained in a study of CD8 T cells in Susac syndrome. This CDR3 spans 15 amino acids. Trimming shortened V by 0 bases and J by 2 bases, and 10 bases separated the two germline ends. Germline CDR1 and CDR2: LNHNV and YYDKDF (reference sequence). TCR beta sequences were obtained from blood CD8+ and CD4+ T cells. The healthy controls were matched to patients by age and sex. Negative isolation yielded CD8+ and CD4+ T cells; FACS enriched TEMRA cells.

The chain carries TRBV15 and TRBJ1-2; D is undetermined. The clonotype comes from a human donor in good health. The sample was CD4+ T cells from PBMCs. The CDR3 protein is CATSRDVAVNYGYTF. The CDR3 region has the DNA TGTGCCACCAGCAGAGATGTTGCGGTAAACTATGGCTACACCTTC.